This entry describes one TCR beta chain. Germline CDR1 GTSNPN, CDR2 SVGIG (reference sequence). The CDR3 length is 12 residues. V lost 3 bases, J lost 8 bases, and 10 bases lay in between. As originally analysed: Nucleated cell number was recorded as an estimate derived from reference gene primer amplification. Generated by immunoSEQ multiplex PCR, the TCRdb table keeps only in-frame clones and is missing some. The DNA gave D and trimming, while V, J and clone size come from that table. This table holds some 170,000 clones, 80% to 90% found once. This entry comes from a study of blood T cell repertoires in COVID-19. Study summary: Some COVID-19 samples were acute and others convalescent; all came from the United States, Italy and Spain. PBMCs, B-cell-depleted T cells, or T cells were the source of the cDNA or gDNA that made up the material.

The genes are TRBV30 and TRBJ1-4; possible D gene TRBD1, 6 bases. Sequencing was carried out using peripheral blood. This TCR derives from a woman in her fifties or sixties with acute or convalescent COVID-19. The CDR3 bases are TGTGCCTGGAGGGACAGTTTGGAAAAACTGTTTTTT. Amino acid sequence: CAWRDSLEKLFF.